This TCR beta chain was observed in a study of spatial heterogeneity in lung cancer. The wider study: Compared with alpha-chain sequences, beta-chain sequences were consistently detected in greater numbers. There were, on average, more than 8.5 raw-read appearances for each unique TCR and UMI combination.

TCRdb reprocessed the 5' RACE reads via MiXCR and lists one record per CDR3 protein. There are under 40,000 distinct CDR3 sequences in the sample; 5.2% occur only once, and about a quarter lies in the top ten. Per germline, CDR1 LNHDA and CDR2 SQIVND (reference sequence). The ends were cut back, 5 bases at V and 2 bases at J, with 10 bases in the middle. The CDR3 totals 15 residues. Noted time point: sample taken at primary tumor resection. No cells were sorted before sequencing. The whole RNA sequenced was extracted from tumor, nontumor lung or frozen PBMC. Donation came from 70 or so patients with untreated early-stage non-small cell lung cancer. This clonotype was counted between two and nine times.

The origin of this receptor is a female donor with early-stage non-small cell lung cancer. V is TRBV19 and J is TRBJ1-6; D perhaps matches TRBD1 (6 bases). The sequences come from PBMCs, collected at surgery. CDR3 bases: TGTGCCAGTAGTGCCAGGGGCGCCTATAATTCACCCCTCCACTTT. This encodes CASSARGAYNSPLHF.